This T cell receptor beta chain was sequenced during a study of cytomegalovirus exposure and HLA in healthy donors. This clone was seen once. The junction and the germline gene differ at one end; a read error may be behind it. The germline V gene has CDR1 KGHSH and CDR2 LQKENI. There are 16 residues in the CDR3. PCR involved 60 Vbeta and 13 Jbeta primers. Assay: immunoSEQ multiplex PCR; the TCRdb copy retains only in-frame clones and omits some. The repertoire holds more than 100,000 clones, with more than 80% as singletons. What was sequenced was PBMCs. This chain joins TRBV18 and TRBJ2-1; the D gene is possibly TRBD1 (5 bases). This clonotype originated in a man in his forties or fifties in good health and CMV-seronegative. Here the CDR3 reads CASSPHWTSLYSEQFF. CDR3 DNA sequence: TGTGCCAGCTCACCACACTGGACATCCCTTTACAGTGAGCAGTTCTTC.